The entry that follows covers one T cell receptor (beta chain) sequence. Antigen: not known. The data were produced by immunoSEQ multiplex PCR, yet TCRdb's version contains in-frame clones alone and is incomplete. This sample yields around 4,000 clones, of which about 80% are seen a single time; 3% to 4% belongs to the top ten. This record comes from a study of immune evolution from preneoplasia to lung adenocarcinoma. Whole-study results and caveats: Later-stage lesions seemingly showed higher T cell density and diversity than normal lung.

Premalignant or tumor cells were enriched by macro-dissection after pathologic assessment. This CDR3 region has 15 residues. Losses at the gene ends were 4 bases for V and 4 bases for J; bases not matched to a gene: 1. Germline V gives CDR1 LNHDA, CDR2 SQIVND (reference sequence). This receptor was obtained from a person aged 55 to 69 with lung adenocarcinoma. Sequencing was carried out using FFPE minimally invasive lung adenocarcinoma tissue. This chain joins TRBV19 and TRBJ2-3; 14 bases fit TRBD2. The CDR3 loop reads CASSTGLAGADTQYF. The CDR3 bases are TGTGCCAGTAGTACGGGACTAGCGGGAGCAGATACGCAGTATTTT.